This T cell receptor (beta chain) was obtained from a study of blood T cell repertoires in COVID-19. Generated by immunoSEQ multiplex PCR, the TCRdb table keeps only in-frame clones and is missing some. This sample has hundreds of thousands of clones, with approximately 86% found just once. The table lists this clone with a few counts. This receptor was identified in a woman in her forties or fifties with active or convalescent COVID-19. Sequencing used peripheral blood.

CDR3 nucleotide sequence: TGTGCCAGCAGCTTAGGTGCAGGGGCTGGGGAGCTGTTTTTT. It is translated as CASSLGAGAGELFF. V is TRBV11-2 and J is TRBJ2-2; D might be TRBD1 (6 bases). The CDR3 has 14 amino acids. Trimming left V 1 base short and J 8 bases short, with 11 bases between. Germline V gene lookup returns CDR1 SGHAT and CDR2 FQNNGV. Drawing the rest from reference TRBV11-2 and TRBJ2-2, the complete variable domain is EAGVAQSPRYKIIEKRQSVAFWCNPISGHATLYWYQQILGQGPKLLIQFQNNGVVDDSQLPKDRFSAERLKGVDSTLKIQPAKLEDSAVYLCASSLGAGAGELFFGEGSRLTVL.